The rows below give T cell receptor beta chains drawn from one sample of a study of cytomegalovirus exposure and HLA in healthy donors. Some clones are missing from TCRdb's copy, which holds only in-frame ones; the method was immunoSEQ multiplex PCR. The data contain about 140,000 clones, roughly four fifths of them singletons. The sample consisted of PBMCs. These receptors all stem from a woman in her 50s in good health and CMV-seronegative. The CDR3 runs from the conserved cysteine through the conserved F or W. D genes are given only for firm matches. Rows may omit the clone size; those that give it use once, few, many or a size class.

CDR3 protein | CDR3 DNA | J gene | clone size | D gene | V gene
CASSLGPNSYEQYF | TGCGCCAGCAGCTTGGGTCCAAACTCCTACGAGCAGTACTTC | TRBJ2-7 | . | . | TRBV5-1
CAWSAGLAGNNEQFF | TGTGCCTGGAGTGCGGGACTAGCGGGTAACAATGAGCAGTTCTTC | TRBJ2-1 | . | TRBD2 | TRBV30
CASRHPTGPTDTQYF | TGTGCCAGCAGACACCCGACAGGACCCACAGATACGCAGTATTTT | TRBJ2-3 | . | . | TRBV11-2
CASSGGLKETQYF | TGCGCCAGCAGTGGGGGCCTTAAAGAGACCCAGTACTTC | TRBJ2-5 | once | . | TRBV10-1
CASSYRYEQYF | TGTGCCAGCAGTTACCGCTACGAGCAGTACTTC | TRBJ2-7 | . | . | TRBV6-6
CASSKGLAGGEDTQYF | TGTGCCAGCAGTAAAGGACTAGCGGGGGGTGAAGATACGCAGTATTTT | TRBJ2-3 | . | TRBD2 | TRBV6-1
CASSSLRATNEKLFF | TGTGCCAGCAGTTCACTCAGGGCGACTAATGAAAAACTGTTTTTT | TRBJ1-4 | . | . | TRBV6-5
CASERGGLQYF | TGTGCCAGCGAGCGGGGGGGCCTGCAGTATTTT | TRBJ2-3 | . | TRBD2 | TRBV14
CASSPSGTGLFEQYF | TGTGCCAGCAGCCCGTCCGGGACAGGCCTCTTCGAGCAGTACTTC | TRBJ2-7 | . | TRBD1 | TRBV7-9
CASTLNPSSYEQYF | TGTGCCAGCACTCTAAACCCGAGCTCCTACGAGCAGTACTTC | TRBJ2-7 | once | . | TRBV6-1
CASSLATSTWDRIFQPQHF | TGTGCCAGCAGCTTAGCTACCTCGACCTGGGACAGGATTTTTCAGCCCCAGCATTTT | TRBJ1-5 | . | TRBD1 | TRBV7-8
CASSDGQGAREKLFF | TGCGCCAGCAGTGACGGACAGGGGGCTCGTGAAAAACTGTTTTTT | TRBJ1-4 | . | TRBD1 | TRBV10-1
CASSPGTGGFYTF | TGTGCCAGCAGTCCCGGGACAGGGGGATTCTACACCTTC | TRBJ1-2 | . | TRBD1 | TRBV2
CASSLSNTGELFF | TGTGCCAGCAGCCTCTCGAACACCGGGGAGCTGTTTTTT | TRBJ2-2 | . | . | TRBV7-3
CASSVSDKETQYF | TGTGCCAGCAGTGTTTCCGACAAAGAGACCCAGTACTTC | TRBJ2-5 | . | . | TRBV6-1
CASSSRSNQPQHF | TGTGCCAGCAGTTCGAGAAGCAATCAGCCCCAGCATTTT | TRBJ1-5 | . | . | TRBV6-5
CASSQDRFYGYTF | TGTGCCAGCAGCCAGGACAGATTCTATGGCTACACCTTC | TRBJ1-2 | . | . | TRBV6-1
CASSVSQGHSNQPQHF | TGTGCCAGTAGTGTCTCACAGGGTCATAGCAATCAGCCCCAGCATTTT | TRBJ1-5 | . | . | TRBV19
CASSPRRFSDEQFF | TGTGCCAGCAGCCCACGGAGGTTTTCCGATGAGCAGTTCTTC | TRBJ2-1 | . | . | TRBV7-8
CASSLGLAGLETQYF | TGTGCCAGCAGCTTGGGACTAGCGGGGCTAGAGACCCAGTACTTC | TRBJ2-5 | once | TRBD2 | TRBV11-2
CSSSKGPSGGAGEAQYF | TGTTCCAGCAGCAAAGGACCTAGCGGGGGGGCTGGAGAGGCCCAGTACTTC | TRBJ2-5 | . | TRBD2 | TRBV7-9
CASSAPGQGMGEQFF | TGTGCCAGCAGCGCCCCGGGACAGGGAATGGGTGAGCAGTTCTTC | TRBJ2-1 | . | TRBD1 | TRBV7-6